This T cell receptor beta chain was sequenced for a study of PD-1 blockade in classical Hodgkin lymphoma. A word on this clone: Its specificity is not known.

Time point defined: cycle 4 day 1 (C4D1), after more than five weeks of nivolumab. Each patient experienced a relapse that followed autologous stem cell transplantation, and brentuximab vedotin exposure varied. Assay: immunoSEQ multiplex PCR; the TCRdb copy retains only in-frame clones and omits some. In the table there are approximately 44,000 clones, roughly 65% of which are singletons. Study-wide results and caveats: Complete responders' diversity at baseline resembled that of newly diagnosed patients.

The material was peripheral blood mononuclear cells (PBMCs), obtained before the fourth cycle of nivolumab. This sequence originates from a human donor with classical Hodgkin lymphoma.

CDR3 coding DNA: TGTGCCAGCAGCGTGGACGGGACATTAGATGAGCAGTTCTTC. As protein: CASSVDGTLDEQFF. This chain uses TRBV7-2 with TRBJ2-1; weak D call: TRBD1 (6 bases). Between the trimmed V and J ends, which lost 5 bases and 8 bases, there was a span of 16 bases. CDR3 length equals 14 residues. Germline lookup yields CDR1 SGHTA and CDR2 FQGNSA.